This record looks at one TCR beta chain sequence and its context. Its antigen is currently not known. Nothing much larger sits one base from this clone, and base qualities are not available. The library was generated by the immunoSEQ multiplex PCR assay. DNA from the cultured, isolated CD4+ T cells was subjected to TCR beta CDR3 sequencing. Per the source publication's procedure: Non-productive TCR sequences were discarded, and reads were trimmed to the CDR3 region, with only CDR3s of 7 or more amino acids retained. The MANAFEST web app was used to pick out antigen-specific clonotypes by comparing their expansion in peptide wells with that in reference cultures. Positive clones required FDR<0.05 expansion versus reference and all other wells, odds ratio above 5, and frequency above 0.1% in two replicate wells. Cross-reactive clonotypes were defined as significantly expanded in SARS-CoV-2 spike wells and in at least one common cold coronavirus spike condition. CDR3 similarity was assessed by Levenshtein distance using the stringdist R package, and unrooted trees were constructed with ape in R 3.6.1. Entries here come from immuneACCESS through TCRdb and include only in-frame sequences with V and J called. Some clones fail to appear in such tables; in the studies checked, an unresolved V gene covers under half of the shortfall, and the cause of the remainder is unknown. V and J calls plus clone size are reproduced from that table; the DNA served to infer D and trimming. This sample comprises about 14,000 clones, around 81% of them detected only once. Around 17% of the sample is held by the ten biggest clonotypes.

The data were obtained in a study of vaccination effects on CD4 cells after COVID-19 (dated by TCRdb to 2022 to 2024). Regarding the research as a whole: Three convalescent patients were sampled early (day +14) and late (day +241, +227, +161 respectively) after vaccination. SARS-CoV-2 spike-specific CD4+ TCR repertoires were compared before and after mRNA vaccination in COVID-19 convalescent patients and in infection-naive vaccine recipients. Post-vaccine samples across the study were collected a median of 72 days after the second dose, with a range of 14 to 241. The full study included some 10 COVID-19 convalescent patients and several SARS-CoV-2-naive healthy vaccine recipients. Cultures from other donors in the study were sequenced using the Oncomine TCR Beta short-read assay on an Illumina iSeq 100.

Trimming removed 6 bases from V and 4 bases from J; the gene matches leave 16 bases unexplained. Counted from cysteine to phenylalanine, this CDR3 has 18 amino acids. Only CDR3 DNA is held: 54 bases, read in frame from base 1. CDR1 and CDR2, looked up from the germline V gene, are ENHRY and SYGVKD. To identify antigen-specific CD4+ T cell clonotypes by their expansion, the ViraFEST assay first stimulated PBMC with viral peptide pools and then applied TCR sequencing. After around eleven days of culture, CD4+ T cells were isolated with the EasySep CD4+ T cell isolation kit. Convalescent patients had PCR-confirmed SARS-CoV-2 infection between March and December 2020, before Alpha, Beta and Delta variants emerged in the United States. Two doses of either the BNT162b2 or the mRNA-1273 mRNA SARS-CoV-2 vaccine were administered to participants. About 1.8 million PBMC per well were cultured with approximately 10 ug/ml peptides in IMDM containing approximately 4.6% human AB serum, about 9 IU/ml IL-2 and gentamicin. Half of the culture medium was replaced with fresh IL-2-containing medium on days 3 and 7. Unless otherwise noted, each peptide stimulation condition was cultured in triplicate wells. PBMC were separated from whole blood using Ficoll-Paque Plus gradient centrifugation and were then either cryopreserved at -140C or used fresh. The overlapping peptide pools covered the spike proteins of SARS-CoV-2 and of the common cold coronaviruses HCoV-NL63, HCoV-OC43 and HCoV-229E. The QIAamp micro DNA kit was used to extract genomic DNA from the cultured CD4+ T cells.

Paper-wide results and their limitations: The study was limited by a small number of convalescent patients, and early post-infection timepoints were lacking. Both infection-induced and vaccine-induced clones contracted markedly at late post-vaccination timepoints, which is consistent with waning T cell responses. In convalescent patients, the post-vaccine spike-reactive repertoire consisted mainly of new vaccine-induced clones, largely distinct from infection-induced clones.

The receptor chain draws on TRBV10-3 and TRBJ2-3; TRBD2 lines up with 10 middle nucleotides. This clonotype was obtained from a human donor who had a prior SARS-CoV-2 infection. Sequenced here: CD4+ T cells from PBMCs cultured with SARS-CoV-2 spike peptides, sampled after COVID-19 vaccination. The label giving this sample's cell subset or site can be read as: SARS-CoV-2 spike overlapping peptide pool stimulation. At the DNA level, the sequence is TGTGCCATCAGACCCAGCGGGGGGGCAGTTTTTTTGCCAGATACGCAGTATTTT. The translation is CAIRPSGGAVFLPDTQYF.